Below are 24 T cell receptor beta chains sequenced from a single sample in a study of shared clonotypes between healthy human individuals. Data came from immunoSEQ multiplex PCR; TCRdb stores just in-frame clones and leaves some out. This sample has approximately 2.4 million clones, with 95% found just once. Sequenced material: naive CD4+ T cells sorted from blood. Subset denoted: CD45RA+ positively selected. The receptors stem from a young man in good health.

In its sample, this clone was seen once. This chain uses TRBV4-1 with TRBJ2-7; 9 bases map to TRBD1. Germline CDR1 and CDR2: MGHRA and YSYEKL. The CDR3 has 18 residues. V shed 0 bases, J shed 6 bases, and the junction held 15 bases outside the gene matches. The CDR3 region is CASSQEIGRGQGRIEQYF. DNA for the CDR3: TGCGCCAGCAGCCAAGAAATTGGGCGAGGACAGGGGCGGATCGAGCAGTACTTC.

The V and J genes are TRBV7-6 and TRBJ2-2; weak D call: TRBD1 (5 bases). The CDR3 is 16 residues long. Germline values: CDR1 SGHVS, CDR2 FNYEAQ. V was clipped by 4 bases and J by 4 bases, with 16 bases between them. The CDR3 loop reads CASSSLFLQGTGELFF. CDR3 bases: TGTGCCAGCAGCTCCCTATTCCTCCAGGGCACCGGGGAGCTGTTTTTT.

V usage is TRBV5-1 and J usage is TRBJ1-4; no clear D. CDR3 length: 14 amino acids. Germline CDR1 reads SGHRS; CDR2 reads YFSETQ. V was shortened by 3 bases and J by 5 bases, with 11 bases between the two germline ends. The CDR3, as DNA: TGCGCCAGCAGCTCGCCAGAAAAAAATGAAAAACTGTTTTTT. The encoded protein is CASSSPEKNEKLFF. The full variable domain, in which reference TRBV5-1 and TRBJ1-4 provide the parts outside the CDR3, is KAGVTQTPRYLIKTRGQQVTLSCSPISGHRSVSWYQQTPGQGLQFLFEYFSETQRNKGNFPGRFSGRQFSNSRSEMNVSTLELGDSALYLCASSSPEKNEKLFFGSGTQLSVL.

The chain is built from TRBV11-2 and TRBJ1-2; 7 positions match TRBD1. Germline loops: CDR1 SGHAT, CDR2 FQNNGV. The CDR3 sequence is 15 residues long. J lost 2 bases, V lost 2 bases, and 5 bases had no gene match. The CDR3: CASSLRGQKNYGYTF. The CDR3 coding sequence is TGTGCCAGCAGCTTAAGGGGACAGAAAAACTATGGCTACACCTTC.

Worth noting for this clone: The same CDR3 can be traced to other DNA sequences in this sample. The chain links TRBV6-5 to TRBJ2-3; D call uncertain. Trimming left V 4 bases short and J 2 bases short, with 4 bases between. CDR1 MNHEY and CDR2 SVGAGI come from the germline V gene. CDR3 length: 12 amino acids. CDR3 coding DNA: TGTGCCAGCAGTTCGGACACAGATACGCAGTATTTT. Its translation: CASSSDTDTQYF.

On this clone itself: The sample holds other DNA sequences that translate to the same CDR3. The chain has TRBV15 and TRBJ1-3; D is undetermined. The CDR3 is made up of 15 amino acids. The germline gives CDR1 LNHNV, CDR2 YYDKDF (reference sequence). V was shortened by 0 bases and J by 0 bases, with 6 bases between the two germline ends. The CDR3 region is CATSRDPGSGNTIYF. CDR3 nucleotide sequence: TGTGCCACCAGCAGAGATCCGGGCTCTGGAAACACCATATATTTT.

The rearrangement uses TRBV5-1 and TRBJ2-3; D remains unclear. This CDR3 region has 14 residues. Germline CDR1 is SGHRS and CDR2 is YFSETQ. The ends were cut back, 5 bases at V and 1 base at J, with 11 bases in the middle. The CDR3 loop is CASRSGYGTDTQYF. In DNA form, the CDR3 reads TGCGCCAGCAGATCTGGGTATGGCACAGATACGCAGTATTTT.

The chain has TRBV27 and TRBJ1-6; 7 bases map to TRBD1. The CDR3 contains 15 residues. CDR1 and CDR2 (germline): MNHEY, SMNVEV (reference sequence). Germline trimming cut 3 bases from V and 9 bases from J; bases unmatched to any gene: 8. CDR3 amino acids: CASSFSTGDISPLHF. The CDR3 region has the DNA TGTGCCAGCAGTTTTTCAACAGGGGACATTTCACCCCTCCACTTT.

This chain uses TRBV5-1 with TRBJ1-3; D gene unclear. CDR3 length: 16 residues. The germline gives CDR1 SGHRS, CDR2 YFSETQ. V lost 0 bases, J lost 2 bases, and 12 bases lay in between. DNA for the CDR3: TGCGCCAGCAGCTTGGCTGGGCAGAGCACTGGAAACACCATATATTTT. It yields the protein CASSLAGQSTGNTIYF.

The V call is TRBV10-3, the J call TRBJ2-7; possible D gene TRBD1, 5 bases. This CDR3 comprises 12 residues. Germline CDR1 reads ENHRY; CDR2 reads SYGVKD. V lost 6 bases to trimming and J lost 5 bases, with 11 bases between them. This CDR3 is CAIRETAHEQYF. The CDR3 region has the DNA TGTGCCATCAGGGAGACAGCCCACGAGCAGTACTTC.

This chain connects TRBV30 to TRBJ2-5, with 7 bases identical to TRBD1. The V gene's germline CDR1 is GTSNPN and CDR2 SVGIG (reference sequence). The CDR3 has 14 residues. J was trimmed by 6 bases and V by 7 bases; bases with no gene match: 14. DNA for the CDR3: TGTGCCTATACAACGACAGGGAAGGGGAAGACCCAGTACTTC. It translates to CAYTTTGKGKTQYF.

The chain joins TRBV6-6 to TRBJ2-1; possibly TRBD1 or TRBD2 for D (5 bases each). The length of the CDR3 is 12 residues. Germline V gives CDR1 MNHNY, CDR2 SVGAGI (reference sequence). Trimming stripped 5 bases from V and 14 bases from J, with 16 bases between. CDR3 nucleotides: TGTGCCAGCAGTGCCCTGTTGAGGGGTGAGTTCTTC. This translates into CASSALLRGEFF.

This chain joins TRBV27 and TRBJ1-2, with D hard to call. The CDR3 covers 9 residues. Germline V lookup: CDR1 MNHEY, CDR2 SMNVEV (reference sequence). The CDR3 nucleotides are TGTGACTACAGTTTTGGCTACACCTTC. Protein: CDYSFGYTF.

The rearrangement links TRBV10-3 to TRBJ2-2, with 13 positions matching TRBD2. The germline CDR1 and CDR2 sequences are ENHRY and SYGVKD. After removal of 9 bases from V and 1 base from J, the junction contained 2 bases not matched to a gene. This CDR3 spans 15 amino acids. The CDR3 coding sequence is TGTGCCATAGGGACTAGCGGGATGAACACCGGGGAGCTGTTTTTT. Translation: CAIGTSGMNTGELFF.

The rearrangement links TRBV5-5 to TRBJ2-3; the D gene is possibly TRBD2 (5 bases). Trimming pared 4 bases from V and 3 bases from J, leaving 18 bases between. Germline V gene lookup returns CDR1 SGHKS and CDR2 YYEKEE (reference sequence). This CDR3 has 16 amino acids. The CDR3 loop is CASSLGVWGSTDTQYF. The CDR3, as DNA: TGTGCCAGCAGCCTGGGAGTCTGGGGTAGTACAGATACGCAGTATTTT.

This clone appeared once. The chain has TRBV7-2 and TRBJ2-3, with 9 bases identical to TRBD2. Germline loops: CDR1 SGHTA, CDR2 FQGNSA. Trimming at V came to 1 base and at J to 2 bases, leaving 4 bases not matched to a gene. CDR3 size: 16 residues. The CDR3 sequence is CASSLVAGVPTDTQYF. CDR3 nucleotides: TGTGCCAGCAGCTTAGTAGCGGGAGTACCCACAGATACGCAGTATTTT.

This clone is a singleton in its sample. V gene TRBV10-3 combines with J gene TRBJ1-1; 7 bases line up with TRBD1. The CDR3 is made up of 15 amino acids. V lost 2 bases, J lost 1 base, and 4 bases stayed unmatched. The germline V gene encodes CDR1 ENHRY and CDR2 SYGVKD. The CDR3 sequence is CAISEGNRGNTEAFF. For the CDR3, the DNA is TGTGCCATCAGTGAGGGGAACAGGGGGAACACTGAAGCTTTCTTT.

CDR3 sequence: CASSSGLAGGQHEQFF. The DNA of the CDR3 is TGTGCCAGCAGCTCCGGACTAGCGGGGGGGCAACATGAGCAGTTCTTC. The V gene is TRBV7-3, the J gene TRBJ2-1, with 15 bases fitting TRBD2. There are 16 residues in the CDR3. Per germline, CDR1 SGHTA and CDR2 FQGTGA. Unmatched junction bases numbered 6, after V lost 4 bases and J lost 8 bases.

The chain carries TRBV30 and TRBJ2-7; D might be TRBD1 (6 bases). CDR1 and CDR2 (germline): GTSNPN, SVGIG (reference sequence). The CDR3 contains 12 residues. In nucleotides, the CDR3 is TGTGCTACCCGGGACATGCTCGACGAGCAGTACTTC. The encoded protein is CATRDMLDEQYF.

This clone was seen just once. CDR3 region: CASSSPGTSRADTQYF. CDR3 in DNA: TGCGCCAGCAGCTCCCCCGGGACTAGCAGGGCAGATACGCAGTATTTT. The rearrangement joins TRBV5-1 to TRBJ2-3; 9 bases match TRBD2. The CDR3 consists of 16 residues. With 3 bases clipped from V and 4 bases from J, the junction kept 9 bases outside the gene matches. Germline V gene lookup returns CDR1 SGHRS and CDR2 YFSETQ.

This clone was found once. The rearrangement uses TRBV2 and TRBJ1-1, with D perhaps TRBD1 (5 bases). The V end lost 0 bases, the J end lost 3 bases, and 14 bases lay between the germline ends. Germline-derived CDR1 and CDR2 are SNHLY and FYNNEI. The CDR3 has 16 residues. The CDR3, as DNA: TGTGCCAGCAGTGAAGCGCTTAGGGGTTCCGACACTGAAGCTTTCTTT. It yields the protein CASSEALRGSDTEAFF.

This clone was detected once. The V and J genes are TRBV7-9 and TRBJ2-7; 7 bases agree with TRBD2. Germline-derived CDR1 and CDR2 are SEHNR and FQNEAQ (reference sequence). The ends lost 5 bases at V and 7 bases at J; junction bases unmatched: 14. The CDR3 spans 15 residues. The CDR3 sequence is CASSMKGTGGREQYF. CDR3 DNA sequence: TGTGCCAGCAGCATGAAGGGGACGGGAGGTCGAGAGCAGTACTTC.

V is TRBV10-1 and J is TRBJ2-3; TRBD2 might be the D (6 bases). V was trimmed by 6 bases and J by 8 bases, leaving 12 bases between them. The CDR3 sequence is 12 residues long. Germline lookup yields CDR1 WNHNN and CDR2 SYGVQD (reference sequence). The CDR3 region is CASSRDSGTQYF. As DNA, the CDR3 is TGCGCCAGCAGCCGGGACTCCGGTACGCAGTATTTT.

This rearrangement joins TRBV11-3 to TRBJ2-7; 10 positions match TRBD1. Trimming at V came to 5 bases and at J to 1 base, leaving 8 bases not matched to a gene. This CDR3 region has 16 residues. CDR1 and CDR2 from the germline V gene are SGHNT and YENEEA. The CDR3 is CASSPGQGTSSYEQYF. As DNA, the CDR3 is TGTGCCAGCAGCCCGGGACAGGGGACTTCATCCTACGAGCAGTACTTC. The full variable domain, in which reference TRBV11-3 and TRBJ2-7 provide the parts outside the CDR3, is EAGVVQSPRYKIIEKKQPVAFWCNPISGHNTLYWYLQNLGQGPELLIRYENEEAVDDSQLPKDRFSAERLKGVDSTLKIQPAELGDSAVYLCASSPGQGTSSYEQYFGPGTRLTVT.